The 5 T cell receptor beta chains presented below share a single source sample, sequenced in a study of control samples from healthy donors and cancer patients. Profiled with immunoSEQ multiplex PCR; TCRdb holds only in-frame clones, not every one. The sample carries about 140,000 clones, about 89% recorded once. The specimen sequenced was blood. The receptor set was obtained from a man between 18 and 29 years old in good health.

The chain combines TRBV30 with TRBJ1-1, with TRBD1 as a possible D gene (5 bases). The CDR3 has 15 amino acids. Deletions cut 1 base from V and 5 bases from J, with 17 bases between. CDR1 is GTSNPN, CDR2 SVGIG, per germline (reference sequence). CDR3 nucleotides: TGTGCCTGGAGTGGGCCAGGGAGGTTTGGGACTGAAGCTTTCTTT. This gives the protein CAWSGPGRFGTEAFF.

The gene calls are TRBV7-9 and TRBJ1-1, with no clear D. The CDR3 runs to 14 residues. V was trimmed by 2 bases and J by 5 bases, leaving 12 bases between them. Germline loops: CDR1 SEHNR, CDR2 FQNEAQ (reference sequence). The CDR3 protein is CASSLTFWTTEAFF. The DNA for the CDR3 is TGTGCCAGCAGCTTAACTTTCTGGACTACTGAAGCTTTCTTT.

This clone was seen only once. The rearrangement uses TRBV3-1 (or the pseudogene TRBV3-2) and TRBJ1-2, with D unclear. The length of the CDR3 is 13 residues. The germline V gene has CDR1 LGHDT and CDR2 YNNKEL (reference sequence). Between the trimmed V and J ends, which lost 2 bases and 8 bases, there was a span of 12 bases. CDR3 loop: CASSQLGRVGYTF. CDR3 DNA sequence: TGTGCCAGCAGCCAATTAGGGAGGGTCGGCTACACCTTC.

This rearrangement joins TRBV5-1 to TRBJ2-6; 7 bases map to TRBD1. The J segment lost 4 bases and the V segment lost 2 bases, leaving 6 bases of the junction unmatched. CDR3 size: 16 residues. Per germline, CDR1 SGHRS and CDR2 YFSETQ. Here the CDR3 reads CASSLYTGVGANVLTF. The DNA of the CDR3 is TGCGCCAGCAGCTTATATACAGGGGTAGGGGCCAACGTCCTGACTTTC.

This clone was observed once. This chain uses TRBV9 with TRBJ2-2; D may match TRBD1 or TRBD2 (5 bases each). Trimming shortened V by 0 bases and J by 1 base, and 10 bases separated the two germline ends. Per germline, CDR1 SGDLS and CDR2 YYNGEE. This CDR3 spans 16 amino acids. This chain's CDR3 is CASSVGWDENTGELFF. The CDR3, as DNA: TGTGCCAGCAGCGTAGGGTGGGACGAGAACACCGGGGAGCTGTTTTTT. Drawing the rest from reference TRBV9 and TRBJ2-2, the complete variable domain is DSGVTQTPKHLITATGQRVTLRCSPRSGDLSVYWYQQSLDQGLQFLIQYYNGEERAKGNILERFSAQQFPDLHSELNLSSLELGDSALYFCASSVGWDENTGELFFGEGSRLTVL.